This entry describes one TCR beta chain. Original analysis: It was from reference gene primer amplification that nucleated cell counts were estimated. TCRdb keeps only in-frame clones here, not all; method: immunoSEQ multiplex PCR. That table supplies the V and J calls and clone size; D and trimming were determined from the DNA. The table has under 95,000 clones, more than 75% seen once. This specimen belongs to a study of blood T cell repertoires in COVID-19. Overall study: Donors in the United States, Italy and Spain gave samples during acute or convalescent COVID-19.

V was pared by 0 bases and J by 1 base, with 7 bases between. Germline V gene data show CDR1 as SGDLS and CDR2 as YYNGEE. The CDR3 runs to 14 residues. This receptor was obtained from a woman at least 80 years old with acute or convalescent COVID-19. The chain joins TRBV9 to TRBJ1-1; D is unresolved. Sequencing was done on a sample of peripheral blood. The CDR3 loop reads CASSVALQNTEAFF. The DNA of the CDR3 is TGTGCCAGCAGCGTAGCTTTACAGAACACTGAAGCTTTCTTT.